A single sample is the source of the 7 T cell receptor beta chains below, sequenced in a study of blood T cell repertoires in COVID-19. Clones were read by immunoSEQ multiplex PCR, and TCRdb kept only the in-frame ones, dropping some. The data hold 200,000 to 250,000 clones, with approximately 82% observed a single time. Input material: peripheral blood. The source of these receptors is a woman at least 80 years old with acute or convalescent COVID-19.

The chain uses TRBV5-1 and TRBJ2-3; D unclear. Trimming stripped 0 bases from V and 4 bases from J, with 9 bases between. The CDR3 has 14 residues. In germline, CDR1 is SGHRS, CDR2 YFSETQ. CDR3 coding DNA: TGCGCCAGCAGCTTGGGACAAGCCGCAGATACGCAGTATTTT. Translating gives CASSLGQAADTQYF.

CDR3 residues: CASSKDRAQANVLTF. CDR3 sequence (DNA): TGTGCCAGCAGTAAGGACAGAGCGCAGGCCAACGTCCTGACTTTC. The chain employs TRBV6-2 or TRBV6-3 and TRBJ2-6; weak D call: TRBD1 (6 bases). The germline gives CDR1 MNHEY, CDR2 SVGEGT. The length of the CDR3 is 15 residues. Trimming pared 5 bases from V and 6 bases from J, leaving 14 bases between.

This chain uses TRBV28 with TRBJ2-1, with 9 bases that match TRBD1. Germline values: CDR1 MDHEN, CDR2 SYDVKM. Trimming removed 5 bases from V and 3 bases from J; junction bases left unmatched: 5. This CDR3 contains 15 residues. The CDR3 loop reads CASSPRDRVYNEQFF. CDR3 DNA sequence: TGTGCCAGCAGTCCCAGGGACAGGGTCTACAATGAGCAGTTCTTC. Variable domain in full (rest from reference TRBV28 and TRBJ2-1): DVKVTQSSRYLVKRTGEKVFLECVQDMDHENMFWYRQDPGLGLRLIYFSYDVKMKEKGDIPEGYSVSREKKERFSLILESASTNQTSMYLCASSPRDRVYNEQFFGPGTRLTVL.

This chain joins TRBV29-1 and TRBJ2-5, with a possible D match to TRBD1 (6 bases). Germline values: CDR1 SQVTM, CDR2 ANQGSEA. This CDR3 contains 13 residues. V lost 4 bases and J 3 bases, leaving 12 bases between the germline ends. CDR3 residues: CSVGSQGKETQYF. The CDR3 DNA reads TGCAGCGTTGGAAGCCAGGGGAAAGAGACCCAGTACTTC.

The CDR3 bases are TGTGCCAGCAGCTTTTATAGCGGGGGCACCGGGGAGCTGTTTTTT. Its translation: CASSFYSGGTGELFF. This chain links TRBV5-6 with TRBJ2-2; 9 positions agree with TRBD2. The CDR3 totals 15 residues. CDR1 and CDR2 from the germline V gene are SGHDT and YYEEEE. V lost 2 bases to trimming and J lost 4 bases; unmatched junction nucleotides: 3.

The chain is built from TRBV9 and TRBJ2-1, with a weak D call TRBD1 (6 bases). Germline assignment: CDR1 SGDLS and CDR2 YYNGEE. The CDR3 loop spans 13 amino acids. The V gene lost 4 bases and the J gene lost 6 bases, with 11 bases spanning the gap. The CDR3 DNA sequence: TGTGCCAGCAGCTCAACAGGGTTCAATGAGCAGTTCTTC. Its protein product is CASSSTGFNEQFF.

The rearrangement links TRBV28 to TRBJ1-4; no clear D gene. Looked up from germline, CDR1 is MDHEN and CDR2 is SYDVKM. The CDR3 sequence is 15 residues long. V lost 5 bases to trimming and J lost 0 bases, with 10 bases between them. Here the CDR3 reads CASSLPRATNEKLFF. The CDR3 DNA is TGTGCCAGCAGTCTCCCGAGGGCAACTAATGAAAAACTGTTTTTT.